This note documents a single TCR beta chain sequence. Antigen unknown. This entry belongs to a study of OX40 agonist ivuxolimab in advanced cancers. Study-wide results and limits: In a subset of nonresponders, normalized T-cell clonal expansion was also low. Clonal expansion from baseline to week 6 occurred in both CD4+ and CD8+ T cells.

CDR3 length equals 19 residues. Trimming took 1 base from V and 1 from J; bases not matched to a gene: 9. Germline V gives CDR1 SEHNR, CDR2 FQNEAQ (reference sequence). Sequencing used immunoSEQ multiplex PCR; TCRdb keeps in-frame clones, though not all of them. Among roughly 89,000 clones listed, about 90% were seen once. The specimen comprised CD4+ or CD8+ T cells sorted from blood, sampled in a trial of the OX40 agonist ivuxolimab. V is TRBV7-9 and J is TRBJ2-7; 14 bases line up with TRBD2. This TCR was sampled from an adult with an advanced solid tumor such as melanoma, head and neck, liver or kidney cancer. CDR3 sequence: CASSLGRGLAGAGSYEQYF. CDR3 nucleotide sequence: TGTGCCAGCAGCTTAGGGCGGGGACTAGCGGGAGCAGGTTCCTACGAGCAGTACTTC.